This T cell receptor beta chain was sequenced for a study of blood T cell repertoires in COVID-19. Study-level information: Sample material is recorded as cDNA or gDNA derived from T cells, B-cell-depleted T cells, or PBMCs.

Germline V gene data show CDR1 as LGHNT and CDR2 as FRNRAP. The CDR3 is made up of 13 amino acids. Trimming removed 2 bases from V and 5 bases from J, with 9 bases in between. Recruited during active infection, patients (from Seattle) were subsequently followed longitudinally. How the authors handled the data: Estimated nucleated cell counts came from reference gene primer amplification. Sequencing used immunoSEQ multiplex PCR; TCRdb keeps in-frame clones, though not all of them. V and J calls and clone size are copied from that table; D and trimming were computed from the DNA. This table holds approximately 400,000 clones, about nine tenths found once.

Sequences were obtained from peripheral blood. J is TRBJ1-2 and V is TRBV12-5; weak D call: TRBD1 (6 bases). The clonotype was recovered from a woman in her forties or fifties with COVID-19, enrolled during active disease. The CDR3 nucleotides read TGTGCTAGTGGTTTGTGGACAGCGTATGGCTACACCTTC. As protein: CASGLWTAYGYTF.